The rows below give T cell receptor beta chains drawn from one sample of a study of radiotherapy plus CTLA-4 blockade in lung cancer. Produced via immunoSEQ multiplex PCR; TCRdb's table is partial and in-frame only. The table lists some 12,000 clones, 80% to 90% of them singletons. The sample in question was peripheral blood, obtained from a patient treated with radiotherapy plus ipilimumab. All receptors derive from a human donor with non-small cell lung cancer that progressed on radiotherapy plus ipilimumab. Both conserved end residues are trimmed from each CDR3. Not all rows give a size; the values are once, few, many and, for expanded clones, a class.

v_gene	abundance	CDR3aa
TRBV18	-	ASSPPSLNTEAF
TRBV2	-	ASCEESNQPQH
TRBV29-1	few	SVEGGSGANVLT
TRBV2	once	ASRPTVSGANVLT
TRBV5-4	-	ASRPRGGETQY
TRBV5-4	-	ASSLSGTPTNEQF
TRBV7-3	-	ASSLTSSSTEAF
TRBV18	-	ASSPSYQETQY
TRBV7-6	-	ASSLTDRATEKLF
TRBV2	-	ASSFLPAGTGYT
TRBV27	-	ASSFGIETGELF
TRBV15	-	ATSRDRTSGGWVYEQY
TRBV9	-	ASSVLGSSYNEQF
TRBV7-6	few	ASSSFSRGGDEQY
TRBV25-1	-	ASSPPQTVYGYT
TRBV6-5	-	ASSYGALGAQY
TRBV29-1	once	SVDRVLSYNEQF
TRBV19	-	ASSLRVNQPQH
TRBV6-1	once	ASRMGGGYT
TRBV7-8	-	ASSLVLGQGSDEQF
TRBV11-1	-	ASSLVFTSGTYNEQF
TRBV6-5	-	ASSYSGTATNEKLF
TRBV6-1	-	ASTAADRFQETQY